This T cell receptor beta chain was retrieved from a study of T cell responses to AZD1222 COVID-19 vaccine. Study-wide results and limits: Rises in breadth and depth of Spike-specific TCRs came after two AZD1222 doses. Females made up more of the donors, who were largely white British, and clonal diversity may have come out too low. AZD1222 recipients seropositive at baseline numbered only six or seven.

Looked up from germline, CDR1 is SQVTM and CDR2 is ANQGSEA. This CDR3 is built from 15 residues. Germline trimming cut 6 bases from V and 5 bases from J; bases unmatched to any gene: 12. Timing groups of about 4 and about 12 weeks for second doses were pooled. The table came from immunoSEQ multiplex PCR; TCRdb's copy has only in-frame clones and leaves some out. The sample has roughly 84,000 clones, around 85% seen once. This clone came up once. Its antigen is unknown. The TCR originated in an adult who received the AZD1222 COVID-19 vaccine. Sequencing was performed on peripheral blood, taken 28 days after the second AZD1222 dose. This chain uses TRBV29-1 with TRBJ2-1; TRBD1 agrees at 8 bases. Written as DNA, the CDR3 is TGCAGCGTCCGACAGGGGTCAAGCTTTAACAATGAGCAGTTCTTC. Translated, it gives CSVRQGSSFNNEQFF.